This TCR beta chain originates from a study of T cell responses to AZD1222 COVID-19 vaccine. General observations from the study: Per reports, nearly half of all spike-specific TCRs target regions that are unmutated in variants.

CDR3 length: 14 residues. Germline CDR1 SGHVS, CDR2 FQNEAQ. Trimming shortened V by 1 base and J by 14 bases, and 17 bases separated the two germline ends. This clone was recorded once. As yet, its antigen is unknown. Here immunoSEQ multiplex PCR was the method, and the copy in TCRdb shows in-frame clones only, minus some. This sample has some 150,000 clones, with approximately 90% found just once. The J gene is TRBJ1-4, the V gene TRBV7-8; D remains unclear. The TCR originated in an adult in good health. The sequencing here drew on peripheral blood, taken on day 0 of MenACWY control vaccination. CDR3 protein: CASSLVIAPLGLFF. The CDR3 DNA sequence: TGTGCCAGCAGCTTAGTAATCGCCCCGCTAGGGCTGTTTTTT.